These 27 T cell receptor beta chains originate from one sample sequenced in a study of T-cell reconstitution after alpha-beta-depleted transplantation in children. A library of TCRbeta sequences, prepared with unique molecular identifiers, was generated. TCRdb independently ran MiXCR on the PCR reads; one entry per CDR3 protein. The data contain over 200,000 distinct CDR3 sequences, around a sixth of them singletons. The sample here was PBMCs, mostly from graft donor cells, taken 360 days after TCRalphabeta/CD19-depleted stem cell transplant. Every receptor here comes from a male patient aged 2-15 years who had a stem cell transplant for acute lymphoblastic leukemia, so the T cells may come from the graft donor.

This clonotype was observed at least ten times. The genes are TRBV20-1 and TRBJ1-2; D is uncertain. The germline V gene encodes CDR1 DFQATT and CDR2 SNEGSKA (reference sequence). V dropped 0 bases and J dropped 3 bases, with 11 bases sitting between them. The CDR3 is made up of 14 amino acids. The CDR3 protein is CSARDPKGDYGYTF. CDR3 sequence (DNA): TGCAGTGCTAGAGACCCGAAGGGTGACTATGGCTACACCTTC.

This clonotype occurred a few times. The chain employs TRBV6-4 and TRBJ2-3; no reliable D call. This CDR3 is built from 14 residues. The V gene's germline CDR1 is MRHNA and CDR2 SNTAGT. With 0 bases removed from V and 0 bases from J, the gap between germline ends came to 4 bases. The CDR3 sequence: CASSDSTSTDTQYF. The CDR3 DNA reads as TGTGCCAGCAGTGACTCGACCAGCACAGATACGCAGTATTTT.

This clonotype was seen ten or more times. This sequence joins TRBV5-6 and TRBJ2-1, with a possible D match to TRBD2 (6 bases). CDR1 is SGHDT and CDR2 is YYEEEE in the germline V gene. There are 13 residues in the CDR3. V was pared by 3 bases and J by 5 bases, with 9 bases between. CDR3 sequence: CASSSGLHNEQFF. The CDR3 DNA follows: TGTGCCAGCAGCTCGGGACTTCACAATGAGCAGTTCTTC. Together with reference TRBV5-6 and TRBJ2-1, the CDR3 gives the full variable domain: DAGVTQSPTHLIKTRGQQVTLRCSPKSGHDTVSWYQQALGQGPQFIFQYYEEEERQRGNFPDRFSGHQFPNYSSELNVNALLLGDSALYLCASSSGLHNEQFFGPGTRLTVL.

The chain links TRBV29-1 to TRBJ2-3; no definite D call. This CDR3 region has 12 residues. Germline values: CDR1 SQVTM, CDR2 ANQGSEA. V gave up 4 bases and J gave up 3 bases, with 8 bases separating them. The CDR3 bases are TGCAGCGTTGTAGCTCCAACAGATACGCAGTATTTT. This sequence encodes CSVVAPTDTQYF.

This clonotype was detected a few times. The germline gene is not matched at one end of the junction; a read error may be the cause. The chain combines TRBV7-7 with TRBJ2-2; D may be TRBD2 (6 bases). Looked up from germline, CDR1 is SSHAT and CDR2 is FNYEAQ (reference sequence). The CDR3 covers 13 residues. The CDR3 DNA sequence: TGTGCTAGCAGCCTCGGGGAGGCCGGGGAGCTGTTTTTT. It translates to CASSLGEAGELFF.

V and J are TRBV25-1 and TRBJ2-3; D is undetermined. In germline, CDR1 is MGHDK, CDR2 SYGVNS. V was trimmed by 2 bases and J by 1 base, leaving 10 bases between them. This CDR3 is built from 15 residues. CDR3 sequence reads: CASSEALDRTDTQYF. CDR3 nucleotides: TGTGCCAGCAGTGAAGCCTTGGACCGCACAGATACGCAGTATTTT.

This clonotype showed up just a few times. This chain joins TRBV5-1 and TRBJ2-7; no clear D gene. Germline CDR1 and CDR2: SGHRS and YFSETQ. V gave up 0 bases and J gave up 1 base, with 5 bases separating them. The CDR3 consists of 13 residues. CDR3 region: CASSLAESYEQYF. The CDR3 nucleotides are TGCGCCAGCAGCTTGGCCGAGTCCTACGAGCAGTACTTC. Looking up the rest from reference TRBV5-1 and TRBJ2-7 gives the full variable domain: KAGVTQTPRYLIKTRGQQVTLSCSPISGHRSVSWYQQTPGQGLQFLFEYFSETQRNKGNFPGRFSGRQFSNSRSEMNVSTLELGDSALYLCASSLAESYEQYFGPGTRLTVT.

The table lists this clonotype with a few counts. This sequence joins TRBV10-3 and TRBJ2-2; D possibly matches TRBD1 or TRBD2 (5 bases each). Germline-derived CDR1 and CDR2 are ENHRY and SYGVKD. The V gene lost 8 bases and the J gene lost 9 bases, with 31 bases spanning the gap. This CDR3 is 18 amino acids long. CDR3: CAIGISPRRDQAPRELFF. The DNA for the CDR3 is TGTGCCATCGGTATTTCCCCCCGCCGGGACCAGGCCCCCCGGGAGCTGTTTTTT.

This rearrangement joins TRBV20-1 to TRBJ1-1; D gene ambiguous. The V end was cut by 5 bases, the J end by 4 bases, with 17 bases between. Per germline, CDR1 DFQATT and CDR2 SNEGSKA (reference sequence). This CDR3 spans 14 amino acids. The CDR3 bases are TGCAGTGCTGTAGGACCGACCCTTTCCACTGAAGCTTTCTTT. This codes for CSAVGPTLSTEAFF.

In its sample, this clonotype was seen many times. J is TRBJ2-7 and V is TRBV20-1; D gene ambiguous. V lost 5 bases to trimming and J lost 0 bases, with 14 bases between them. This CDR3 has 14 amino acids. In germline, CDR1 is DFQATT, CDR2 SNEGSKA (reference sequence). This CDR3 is CSAERTQSSYEQYF. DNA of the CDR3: TGCAGTGCTGAGAGGACCCAGAGCTCCTACGAGCAGTACTTC.

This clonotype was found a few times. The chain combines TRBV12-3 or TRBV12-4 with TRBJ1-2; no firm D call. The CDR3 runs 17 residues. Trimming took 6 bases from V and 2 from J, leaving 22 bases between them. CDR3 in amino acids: CASSLPYYTGWNYGYTF. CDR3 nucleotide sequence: TGTGCCAGCAGCCTACCATACTACACGGGGTGGAACTATGGCTACACCTTC.

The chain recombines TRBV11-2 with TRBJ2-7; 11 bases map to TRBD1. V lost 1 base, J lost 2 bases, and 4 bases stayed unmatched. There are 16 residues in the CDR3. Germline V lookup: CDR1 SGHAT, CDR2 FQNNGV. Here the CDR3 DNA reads TGTGCCAGCAGCTTAGTGCGGGGACAGGGGGCCTACGAGCAGTACTTC. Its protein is CASSLVRGQGAYEQYF.

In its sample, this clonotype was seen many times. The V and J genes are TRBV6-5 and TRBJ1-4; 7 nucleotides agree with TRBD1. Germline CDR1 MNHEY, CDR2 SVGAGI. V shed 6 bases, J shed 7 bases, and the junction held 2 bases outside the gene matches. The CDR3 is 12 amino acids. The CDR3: CASRTGFEKLFF. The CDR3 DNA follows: TGTGCCAGCAGGACAGGGTTTGAAAAACTGTTTTTT.

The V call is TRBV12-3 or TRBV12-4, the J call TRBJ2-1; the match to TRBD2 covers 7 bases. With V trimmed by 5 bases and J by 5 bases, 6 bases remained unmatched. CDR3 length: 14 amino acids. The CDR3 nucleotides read TGTGCCAGCAGTCCCCATGGGGGGGACAATGAGCAGTTCTTC. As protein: CASSPHGGDNEQFF.

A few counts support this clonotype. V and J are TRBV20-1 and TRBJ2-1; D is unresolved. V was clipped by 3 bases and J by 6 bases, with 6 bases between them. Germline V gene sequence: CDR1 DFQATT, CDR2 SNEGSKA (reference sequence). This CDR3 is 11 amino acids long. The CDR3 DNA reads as TGCAGTGCTAGGTTAGGCAATGAGCAGTTCTTC. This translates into CSARLGNEQFF.

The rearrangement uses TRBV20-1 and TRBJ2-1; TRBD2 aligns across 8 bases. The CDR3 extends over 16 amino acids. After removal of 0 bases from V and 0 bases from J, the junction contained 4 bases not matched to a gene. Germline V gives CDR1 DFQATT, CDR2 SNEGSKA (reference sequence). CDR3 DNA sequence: TGCAGTGCTAGAGATCAGCGGGGGAGCTCCTACAATGAGCAGTTCTTC. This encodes CSARDQRGSSYNEQFF.

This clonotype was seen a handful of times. CDR3 nucleotides: TGCAGCGTTGTCACCCTCGGGGGCTATGGCTACACCTTC. Its protein product is CSVVTLGGYGYTF. V and J are TRBV29-1 and TRBJ1-2; D is possibly TRBD1 (5 bases). The CDR3 extends over 13 amino acids. V gave up 4 bases and J gave up 4 bases, with 13 bases separating them. Looked up from germline, CDR1 is SQVTM and CDR2 is ANQGSEA.

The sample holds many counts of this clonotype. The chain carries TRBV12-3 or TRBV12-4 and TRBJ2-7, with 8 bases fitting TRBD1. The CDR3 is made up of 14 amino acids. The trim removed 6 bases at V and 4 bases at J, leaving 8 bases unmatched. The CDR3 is CASSQTGVVYEQYF. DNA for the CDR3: TGTGCCAGCAGCCAGACAGGGGTAGTTTACGAGCAGTACTTC.

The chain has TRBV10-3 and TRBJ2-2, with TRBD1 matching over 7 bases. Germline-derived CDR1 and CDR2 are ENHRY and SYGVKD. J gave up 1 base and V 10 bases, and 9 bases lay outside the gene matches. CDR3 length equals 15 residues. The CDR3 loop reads CATMVGTENTGELFF. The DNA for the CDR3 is TGTGCCACCATGGTAGGGACAGAGAACACCGGGGAGCTGTTTTTT.

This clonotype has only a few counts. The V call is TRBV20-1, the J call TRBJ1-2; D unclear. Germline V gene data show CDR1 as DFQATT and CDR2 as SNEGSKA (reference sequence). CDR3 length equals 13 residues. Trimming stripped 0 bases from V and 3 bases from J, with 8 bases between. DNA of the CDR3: TGCAGTGCTAGAGAAAGTGGACACTATGGCTACACCTTC. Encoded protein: CSARESGHYGYTF.

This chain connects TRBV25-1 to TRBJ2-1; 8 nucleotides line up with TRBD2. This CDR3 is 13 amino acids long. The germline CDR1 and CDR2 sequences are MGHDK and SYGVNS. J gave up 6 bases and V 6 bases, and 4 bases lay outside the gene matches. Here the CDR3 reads CASSERGGNEQFF. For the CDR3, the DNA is TGTGCCAGCAGCGAACGGGGGGGCAATGAGCAGTTCTTC.

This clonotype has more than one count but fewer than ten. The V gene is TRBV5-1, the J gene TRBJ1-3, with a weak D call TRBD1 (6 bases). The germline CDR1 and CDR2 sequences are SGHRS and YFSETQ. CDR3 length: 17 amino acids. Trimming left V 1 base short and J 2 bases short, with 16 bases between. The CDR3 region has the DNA TGCGCCAGCAGCTTGTTTACTGGCAGGGGAACTGGAAACACCATATATTTT. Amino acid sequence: CASSLFTGRGTGNTIYF. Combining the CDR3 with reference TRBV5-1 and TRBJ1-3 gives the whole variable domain KAGVTQTPRYLIKTRGQQVTLSCSPISGHRSVSWYQQTPGQGLQFLFEYFSETQRNKGNFPGRFSGRQFSNSRSEMNVSTLELGDSALYLCASSLFTGRGTGNTIYFGEGSWLTVV.

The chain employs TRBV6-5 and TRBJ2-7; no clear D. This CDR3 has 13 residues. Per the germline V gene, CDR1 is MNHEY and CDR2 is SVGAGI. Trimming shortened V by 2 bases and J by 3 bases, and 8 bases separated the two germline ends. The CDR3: CASSYTSSYEQYF. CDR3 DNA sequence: TGTGCCAGCAGTTACACTTCTAGCTACGAGCAGTACTTC.

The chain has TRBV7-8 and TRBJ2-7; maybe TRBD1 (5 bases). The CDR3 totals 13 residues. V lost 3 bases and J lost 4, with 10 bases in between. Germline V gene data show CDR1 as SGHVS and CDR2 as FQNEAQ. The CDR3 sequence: CASSFQGFYEQYF. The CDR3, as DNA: TGTGCCAGCAGCTTTCAGGGATTTTACGAGCAGTACTTC.

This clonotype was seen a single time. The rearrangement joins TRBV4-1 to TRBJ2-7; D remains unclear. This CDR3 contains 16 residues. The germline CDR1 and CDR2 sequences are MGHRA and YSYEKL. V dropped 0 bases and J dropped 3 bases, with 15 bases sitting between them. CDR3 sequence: CASSQEVAQLVYEQYF. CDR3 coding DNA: TGCGCCAGCAGCCAAGAGGTGGCACAGTTAGTCTACGAGCAGTACTTC.

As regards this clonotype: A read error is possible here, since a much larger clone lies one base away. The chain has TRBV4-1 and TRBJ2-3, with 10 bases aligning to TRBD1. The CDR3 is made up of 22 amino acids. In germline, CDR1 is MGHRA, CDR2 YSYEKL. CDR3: CASTQDRSGGQGTDGRGDTQYF. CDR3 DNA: TGCGCCAGCACCCAAGATCGTTCCGGGGGACAGGGGACTGACGGGCGGGGAGATACGCAGTATTTT.

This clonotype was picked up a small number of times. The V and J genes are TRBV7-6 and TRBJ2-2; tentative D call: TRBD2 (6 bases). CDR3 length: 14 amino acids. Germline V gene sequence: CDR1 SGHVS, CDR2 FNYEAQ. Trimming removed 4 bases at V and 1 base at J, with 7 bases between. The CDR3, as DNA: TGTGCCAGCAGCTGGGGGGAGAACACCGGGGAGCTGTTTTTT. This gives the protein CASSWGENTGELFF.